The entry that follows covers one T cell receptor (beta chain) sequence. Germline CDR1 and CDR2: KGHSH and LQKENI. This CDR3 spans 14 amino acids. Reprocessing the 5' RACE reads, TCRdb reports a single entry for every CDR3 protein and omits DNA. The data show 550,000 or so distinct CDR3 sequences, and the top ten clones hold less than 4.5%. These data originate in a study of T cells expressing NK-cell markers. Sequenced: blood T cells: a sorted CD56 or NKG2C T cell subset, CD4+ or CD8+ T cells, or bulk PBMC T cells (not recorded which). The V and J genes are TRBV18 and TRBJ1-4. The TCR sequence derives from a man aged 18-30 years in good health. CDR3 sequence: CASSPRQTNEKLFF.